Presented here are 32 T cell receptor beta chains from one specimen sequenced in a study of T cell repertoires and leukemia-associated antigens. These receptors are not linked to any known antigen. TCRdb recomputed calls from the 5' RACE reads with MiXCR, one row per CDR3 protein. The sample carries about 9,800 distinct CDR3 sequences, 40% to 45% recorded once. The sample taken for sequencing was CD3+ T cells sorted from blood and cultured. The source is a female donor in good health.

J is TRBJ2-1 and V is TRBV20-1; D tentatively reads TRBD1 or TRBD2 (5 bases each). This CDR3 has 16 residues. CDR1 DFQATT and CDR2 SNEGSKA come from the germline V gene (reference sequence). The V gene lost 0 bases and the J gene lost 3 bases, with 15 bases spanning the gap. Here the CDR3 reads CSARERGRSLYNEQFF. In DNA form, the CDR3 reads TGCAGTGCTAGAGAACGGGGCAGGAGTCTCTACAATGAGCAGTTCTTC.

The V gene is TRBV29-1, the J gene TRBJ2-3; no firm D call. The V end was cut by 4 bases, the J end by 4 bases, with 9 bases between. This CDR3 comprises 12 residues. The germline V gene has CDR1 SQVTM and CDR2 ANQGSEA. CDR3 sequence reads: CSVVQAADTQYF. CDR3 nucleotide sequence: TGCAGCGTTGTTCAGGCAGCAGATACGCAGTATTTT.

There are a few counts of this clonotype. The junction and the germline gene differ at one end; a read error may be behind it. CDR3 sequence reads: CASSLGTTNQETQYF. As DNA, the CDR3 is TGTGCTAGCAGCTTAGGGACTACCAATCAAGAGACCCAGTACTTC. V usage is TRBV7-7 and J usage is TRBJ2-5, with 7 bases that match TRBD2. The CDR3 is made up of 15 amino acids. Germline-derived CDR1 and CDR2 are SSHAT and FNYEAQ (reference sequence). The entire variable domain, with the rest obtained from reference TRBV7-7 and TRBJ2-5, is as follows: GAGVSQSPRYKVTKRGQDVTLRCDPISSHATLYWYQQALGQGPEFLTYFNYEAQPDKSGLPSDRFSAERPEGSISTLTIQRTEQRDSAMYRCASSLGTTNQETQYFGPGTRLLVL.

Within the sample, this clonotype is medium-sized. This chain joins TRBV5-6 and TRBJ2-3; D is undetermined. The V and J ends lost 4 bases and 1 base respectively, with 7 bases between them. CDR3 length: 13 residues. Per the germline V gene, CDR1 is SGHDT and CDR2 is YYEEEE. CDR3 amino acids: CASSLGGTDTQYF. CDR3 DNA: TGTGCCAGCAGCCTCGGAGGCACAGATACGCAGTATTTT.

This chain connects TRBV5-1 to TRBJ2-3; possibly TRBD2 for D (6 bases). The length of the CDR3 is 14 residues. V was shortened by 7 bases and J by 5 bases, with 17 bases between the two germline ends. Germline V lookup: CDR1 SGHRS, CDR2 YFSETQ. CDR3 DNA: TGCGCCAGCTTGGGTCCCGGGGGAGTAGATACGCAGTATTTT. As protein: CASLGPGGVDTQYF. Full variable domain (outside the CDR3, taken from reference TRBV5-1 and TRBJ2-3): KAGVTQTPRYLIKTRGQQVTLSCSPISGHRSVSWYQQTPGQGLQFLFEYFSETQRNKGNFPGRFSGRQFSNSRSEMNVSTLELGDSALYLCASLGPGGVDTQYFGPGTRLTVL.

V usage is TRBV7-8 and J usage is TRBJ2-1; 10 positions agree with TRBD2. This CDR3 is 19 amino acids long. CDR1 and CDR2 (germline): SGHVS, FQNEAQ. After removal of 5 bases from V and 2 bases from J, the junction contained 15 bases not matched to a gene. The CDR3 sequence is CASSPMTSGLAGAYNEQFF. The CDR3 nucleotides are TGTGCCAGCAGCCCCATGACATCGGGTCTAGCGGGAGCCTACAATGAGCAGTTCTTC. The full variable domain, with the rest looked up from reference TRBV7-8 and TRBJ2-1, is GAGVSQSPRYKVAKRGQDVALRCDPISGHVSLFWYQQALGQGPEFLTYFQNEAQLDKSGLPSDRFFAERPEGSVSTLKIQRTQQEDSAVYLCASSPMTSGLAGAYNEQFFGPGTRLTVL.

CDR3 in amino acids: CASSLWSALRAHSEQFF. For the CDR3, the DNA is TGTGCCAGCAGTTTATGGTCCGCCCTCCGGGCCCACAGTGAGCAGTTCTTC. The rearrangement joins TRBV12-3 or TRBV12-4 to TRBJ2-1, with unresolved D. With 2 bases removed from V and 9 bases from J, the gap between germline ends came to 23 bases. The CDR3 has 17 amino acids.

This clonotype is medium-sized (0.01 to 0.1%). The V and J genes are TRBV20-1 and TRBJ2-3; D not resolved. The CDR3 extends over 15 amino acids. Germline lookup yields CDR1 DFQATT and CDR2 SNEGSKA (reference sequence). Trimming removed 5 bases from V and 1 base from J, with 16 bases in between. The CDR3 spells CSAAILTTRTDTQYF. In nucleotides, the CDR3 is TGCAGTGCTGCCATCTTAACCACGCGCACAGATACGCAGTATTTT.

Note on this clonotype: Sequence at one end of the junction differs from germline and may be a read error. V and J are TRBV20-1 and TRBJ2-5, with D unresolved. Germline V CDR1 and CDR2: DFQATT, SNEGSKA (reference sequence). The CDR3 loop spans 13 amino acids. The CDR3 DNA follows: TGCAGTGCTCTCCGATTCGGCCAAGAGACCCGGTACTTC. This sequence encodes CSALRFGQETRYF.

The gene calls are TRBV24-1 and TRBJ2-5; TRBD1 matches 12 bases. V gave up 2 bases and J gave up 7 bases; unmatched junction bases: 7. The CDR3 extends over 16 amino acids. The V gene's germline CDR1 is KGHDR and CDR2 SFDVKD. The chain's CDR3 is CATSDSGTGGVGTQYF. CDR3 bases: TGTGCCACCAGTGATTCCGGGACAGGGGGCGTTGGGACCCAGTACTTC.

This clonotype is a singleton in its sample. The gene calls are TRBV20-1 and TRBJ2-7, with 10 bases that match TRBD2. V dropped 0 bases and J dropped 2; count of bases not matched to a gene: 7. CDR1 DFQATT and CDR2 SNEGSKA come from the germline V gene (reference sequence). The CDR3 length is 16 residues. CDR3 residues: CSARDIGLADTYEQYF. The DNA of the CDR3 is TGCAGTGCTAGAGACATAGGACTAGCGGATACCTACGAGCAGTACTTC.

The rearrangement joins TRBV7-9 to TRBJ2-1, with TRBD2 identical over 8 bases. With 6 bases clipped from V and 4 bases from J, the junction kept 8 bases outside the gene matches. The germline V gene has CDR1 SEHNR and CDR2 FQNEAQ (reference sequence). CDR3 length: 15 residues. CDR3 region: CASSLYSGDYNEQFF. The CDR3 region has the DNA TGTGCCAGCAGTCTTTATAGCGGGGATTACAATGAGCAGTTCTTC.

As concerns this clonotype: Mismatch with germline at one junction end may stem from a read error. The V and J genes are TRBV5-1 and TRBJ2-7, with D perhaps matching TRBD1 (6 bases). Germline V gene sequence: CDR1 SGHRS, CDR2 YFSETQ. The CDR3 length is 11 residues. DNA of the CDR3: TGCGCCGGCAGGGACACCTACGAGCAGTACTTC. Protein sequence: CAGRDTYEQYF.

The chain recombines TRBV7-9 with TRBJ1-1; D uncertain. CDR3 length: 13 amino acids. Trimming removed 4 bases at V and 7 bases at J, with 13 bases between. Germline CDR1 is SEHNR and CDR2 is FQNEAQ (reference sequence). The CDR3 DNA is TGTGCCAGCAGCTCAAAGGGCCCGTTTGAAGCTTTCTTT. Translation gives CASSSKGPFEAFF.

The chain employs TRBV29-1 and TRBJ1-5; unclear D gene. The germline V gene encodes CDR1 SQVTM and CDR2 ANQGSEA. CDR3 length equals 12 residues. V lost 4 bases and J lost 3, with 7 bases in between. CDR3 nucleotides: TGCAGCGTTGTGGCACCCAATCAGCCCCAGCATTTT. Its protein product is CSVVAPNQPQHF.

This sequence joins TRBV12-3 or TRBV12-4 and TRBJ2-2; no definite D call. V was clipped by 3 bases and J by 8 bases, with 7 bases between them. The CDR3 contains 12 residues. The CDR3, as DNA: TGTGCCAGCAGTTTCCCTGGGGGGGAGCTGTTTTTT. Translating gives CASSFPGGELFF.

The rearrangement uses TRBV29-1 and TRBJ2-7, with a tentative D call TRBD1 (5 bases). CDR3 length: 13 residues. V was trimmed by 6 bases and J by 4 bases, leaving 16 bases between them. Germline assignment: CDR1 SQVTM and CDR2 ANQGSEA. The DNA of the CDR3 is TGCAGCGTCAAAAAGACAGACTCTTACGAGCAGTACTTC. Translating gives CSVKKTDSYEQYF.

Details on this clonotype: One end of the junction fails to match germline, which may point to a read error. The V call is TRBV15, the J call TRBJ2-5; 9 nucleotides match TRBD2. The length of the CDR3 is 14 residues. CDR1 LNHNV and CDR2 YYDKDF come from the germline V gene (reference sequence). CDR3 amino acids: CASSSGLAQETQYF. As DNA, the CDR3 is TGTGCCAGCAGCTCGGGACTAGCCCAAGAGACCCAGTACTTC.

This chain connects TRBV25-1 to TRBJ2-7; a weak D match, TRBD1 (5 bases). The CDR3 is 14 residues long. The V gene's germline CDR1 is MGHDK and CDR2 SYGVNS. Trimming cost V 8 bases and J 3 bases, with 17 bases left between them. CDR3 DNA: TGTGCCAGCCAACTCAGGACAAGCAGCTACGAGCAGTACTTC. It is translated as CASQLRTSSYEQYF.

The chain couples TRBV7-3 to TRBJ2-5; D may be TRBD1 (5 bases). This CDR3 is built from 15 residues. Germline CDR1 reads SGHTA; CDR2 reads FQGTGA. Trimming shortened V by 2 bases and J by 5 bases, and 15 bases separated the two germline ends. CDR3 sequence (DNA): TGTGCCAGCAGCTTACAAGGGGCACGAATGGAGACCCAGTACTTC. Protein: CASSLQGARMETQYF.

This chain connects TRBV19 to TRBJ1-1; D gene uncertain. Germline V gene sequence: CDR1 LNHDA, CDR2 SQIVND (reference sequence). There are 16 residues in the CDR3. The V end lost 6 bases, the J end lost 1 base, and 18 bases lay between the germline ends. This CDR3 reads CASSPARYRGNTEAFF. The CDR3 DNA reads TGTGCCAGTAGCCCTGCACGTTACCGGGGGAACACTGAAGCTTTCTTT.

The rearrangement uses TRBV4-1 and TRBJ2-7; the D is unclear. The V gene lost 0 bases and the J gene lost 11 bases, with 11 bases spanning the gap. Germline loops: CDR1 MGHRA, CDR2 YSYEKL. CDR3 length: 12 amino acids. The CDR3 DNA sequence: TGCGCCAGCAGCCAAGACCGCCAGGTTAAGTACTTC. Translated: CASSQDRQVKYF.

This clonotype qualifies as medium-sized. This chain connects TRBV29-1 to TRBJ1-3; D is unclear. Trimming took off 6 bases at V and 1 base at J, with 7 bases between the two ends. There are 12 residues in the CDR3. Germline V gives CDR1 SQVTM, CDR2 ANQGSEA. As DNA, the CDR3 is TGCAGCGTCGCGGGTTCTGGAAACACCATATATTTT. It codes for CSVAGSGNTIYF.

The chain is built from TRBV20-1 and TRBJ2-7; 7 positions agree with TRBD1. The ends lost 3 bases at V and 7 bases at J; junction bases unmatched: 18. The CDR3 totals 16 residues. The germline V gene has CDR1 DFQATT and CDR2 SNEGSKA (reference sequence). The CDR3 DNA sequence: TGCAGTGCTAGGGACATTGTGGGGACAGAGAATCGGGAGCAGTACTTC. Translating it yields CSARDIVGTENREQYF.

In its sample, this clonotype was seen many times. The rearrangement links TRBV19 to TRBJ1-2; D gene unclear. The CDR3 spans 14 residues. Germline loops: CDR1 LNHDA, CDR2 SQIVND (reference sequence). Trimming removed 8 bases at V and 1 base at J, with 14 bases between. The CDR3 loop reads CASRKADGNYGYTF. Written as DNA, the CDR3 is TGTGCCAGTCGGAAGGCGGACGGTAACTATGGCTACACCTTC.

CDR3 in amino acids: CASGGSGSPYNEQFF. CDR3 nucleotide sequence: TGTGCTAGTGGTGGCTCGGGATCCCCCTACAATGAGCAGTTCTTC. This chain connects TRBV12-5 to TRBJ2-1; a weak D match, TRBD2 (5 bases). In germline, CDR1 is LGHNT, CDR2 FRNRAP. The CDR3 extends over 15 amino acids. Trimming left V 5 bases short and J 2 bases short, with 13 bases between.

This chain connects TRBV5-1 to TRBJ2-3; 11 nucleotides agree with TRBD2. Germline V gives CDR1 SGHRS, CDR2 YFSETQ. J was trimmed by 0 bases and V by 4 bases; bases with no gene match: 7. This CDR3 is 17 amino acids long. Here the CDR3 reads CASSGTGTSGSTDTQYF. DNA for the CDR3: TGCGCCAGCAGCGGGACCGGGACTAGCGGAAGCACAGATACGCAGTATTTT.

The chain combines TRBV29-1 with TRBJ2-5; TRBD2 might be the D (5 bases). The germline V gene has CDR1 SQVTM and CDR2 ANQGSEA. The V and J ends lost 5 bases and 5 bases respectively, with 12 bases between them. The CDR3 contains 12 residues. The CDR3 spells CSVIEGVETQYF. The CDR3, as DNA: TGCAGCGTTATCGAGGGCGTTGAGACCCAGTACTTC.

This clonotype showed up many times. The chain carries TRBV2 and TRBJ2-7, with 7 bases identical to TRBD2. The CDR3 has 13 amino acids. The V and J ends lost 7 bases and 7 bases, in that order; junction bases with no gene match: 10. CDR1 SNHLY and CDR2 FYNNEI come from the germline V gene. The CDR3: CASKQRGGGEQYF. The DNA for the CDR3 is TGTGCCAGCAAGCAGCGGGGAGGTGGGGAGCAGTACTTC. The full variable domain, with the rest looked up from reference TRBV2 and TRBJ2-7, is EPEVTQTPSHQVTQMGQEVILRCVPISNHLYFYWYRQILGQKVEFLVSFYNNEISEKSEIFDDQFSVERPDGSNFTLKIRSTKLEDSAMYFCASKQRGGGEQYFGPGTRLTVT.

The chain is built from TRBV27 and TRBJ2-7, with D maybe TRBD2 (6 bases). The CDR3 runs 14 residues. Germline CDR1 is MNHEY and CDR2 is SMNVEV (reference sequence). V lost 1 base, J lost 2 bases, and 9 bases lay in between. The CDR3 DNA follows: TGTGCCAGCAGTTTATACGGGAGTGCCTACGAGCAGTACTTC. This codes for CASSLYGSAYEQYF.

In DNA form, the CDR3 reads TGCAGTGCTAGAGACGGACTAGCGGGAGATCGTGGGTATGAGCAGTTCTTC. Translating gives CSARDGLAGDRGYEQFF. The chain recombines TRBV20-1 with TRBJ2-1; 13 bases line up with TRBD2. CDR1 and CDR2 from the germline V gene are DFQATT and SNEGSKA (reference sequence). V shed 0 bases, J shed 8 bases, and the junction held 10 bases outside the gene matches. The CDR3 spans 17 residues.

This clonotype has a handful of counts. The rearrangement joins TRBV20-1 to TRBJ1-1; TRBD1 matches at 11 bases. Germline V gene lookup returns CDR1 DFQATT and CDR2 SNEGSKA (reference sequence). The CDR3 is made up of 16 amino acids. The V segment lost 6 bases and the J segment 1 base; nucleotides outside the gene matches: 10. The CDR3 loop reads CSATRTGGVSNTEAFF. In DNA, the CDR3 is TGCAGTGCAACGCGGACAGGGGGCGTTTCGAACACTGAAGCTTTCTTT.